A selection of T cell receptor beta chains follows, all from one sample in a study of shared clonotypes between healthy human individuals. Data came from immunoSEQ multiplex PCR; TCRdb stores just in-frame clones and leaves some out. The table has hundreds of thousands of clones, roughly 95% seen once; the top ten hold about 0.12%. What was sequenced was naive CD8+ T cells sorted from blood. These receptors were taken from a woman in her 30s in good health. CDR3s include the opening cysteine and the closing phenylalanine or tryptophan. A D gene is named only where the DNA matches it firmly. Size is stated for part of the rows, as once, few or many counts, or as a class when the clone is expanded.

j_call clone_size d_call v_call cdr3_nt cdr3_aa
TRBJ2-2 NA NA TRBV5-1 TGCGCCAGCAGCATGCCTTTGGGCTCCGGGGAGCTGTTTTTT CASSMPLGSGELFF
TRBJ2-4 NA TRBD2 TRBV7-9 TGTGCCAGCAGCTTAGCATCGGGACTAGCCGAGTGGAACAAAAACATTCAGTACTTC CASSLASGLAEWNKNIQYF
TRBJ1-5 NA TRBD1 TRBV4-1 TGCGCCAGCAGCCTCCGCCCCCCGGGACAGAGCAATCAGCCCCAGCATTTT CASSLRPPGQSNQPQHF
TRBJ2-1 NA NA TRBV19 TGTGCCAGTAGTATGAACAATGAGCAGTTCTTC CASSMNNEQFF
TRBJ2-4 NA NA TRBV27 TGTGCCAGCAGTTTATCAGGGGGAGTGGCCAAAAACATTCAGTACTTC CASSLSGGVAKNIQYF
TRBJ1-1 NA NA TRBV4-2 TGTGCCAGCAGCCAGGCTTTGGGGCCCAACACTGAAGCTTTCTTT CASSQALGPNTEAFF
TRBJ2-7 NA NA TRBV11-2 TGTGCCAGCTCCTTGGGGCAGTCCTACGAGCAGTACTTC CASSLGQSYEQYF
TRBJ2-7 NA NA TRBV5-6 TGTGCCAGCAGCTTAGGGTACGAGCAGTACTTC CASSLGYEQYF
TRBJ2-1 NA NA TRBV7-9 TGTGCCAGCAGCCCGAATAACAGGGTCGATGAGCAGTTCTTC CASSPNNRVDEQFF
TRBJ1-2 NA NA TRBV14 TGTGCCAGCAGCCAAACAGGAATCTATGGCTACACCTTC CASSQTGIYGYTF
TRBJ2-1 NA TRBD1 TRBV5-1 TGCGCCAGCAGCTTAAGACAGGGCTACTACAATGAGCAGTTCTTC CASSLRQGYYNEQFF
TRBJ2-3 NA TRBD2 TRBV7-8 TGTGCCAGCAGATTAAACCCCAGCGGGAGAGGTGAAGATACGCAGTATTTT CASRLNPSGRGEDTQYF
TRBJ2-2 NA NA TRBV28 TGTGCCAGCAGTTCCTACCGGGACATATCGAACACCGGGGAGCTGTTTTTT CASSSYRDISNTGELFF
TRBJ2-5 NA NA TRBV28 TGTGCCAGCAGTTTTCCCCTCGGGGGTGCTACCGCGGAGACCCAGTACTTC CASSFPLGGATAETQYF
TRBJ2-7 NA TRBD2 TRBV5-4 TGTGCCAGCAGCTGGGGGGGCTCCTACGAGCAGTACTTC CASSWGGSYEQYF
TRBJ2-3 NA NA TRBV9 TGTGCCAGCAGCGTTCTCACCGATACGCAGTATTTT CASSVLTDTQYF
TRBJ2-1 NA TRBD2 TRBV27 TGTGCCAGCAGTTTAGGCTCTAGCGGGAGAGGGCAGTTCTTC CASSLGSSGRGQFF
TRBJ2-2 NA NA TRBV21-1 TGCGCCCAGGGGGGGTCCGGGGAGCTGTTTTTT CAQGGSGELFF
TRBJ1-2 NA NA TRBV30 TGTGCCTGGAGCCTCCGTTTAGCCCCTCTGGACTATGGCTACACCTTC CAWSLRLAPLDYGYTF
TRBJ1-2 NA TRBD1 TRBV5-5 TGTGCCAGCAGCTCTATATCGGGACAGCTCTTATATGGCTACACCTTC CASSSISGQLLYGYTF
TRBJ2-1 NA TRBD2 TRBV27 TGTGCCAGCAGTCTCACCCTAGCGGGAGCGGACAATGAGCAGTTCTTC CASSLTLAGADNEQFF
TRBJ2-7 NA NA TRBV28 TGTGCCAGCAGTCGATCGGGCCCGAGGGGCTCCTACGAGCAGTACTTC CASSRSGPRGSYEQYF
TRBJ1-1 NA TRBD1 TRBV28 TGTGCCAGCAGTTCCGGGACAGGGGGCCCTGAAGCTTTCTTT CASSSGTGGPEAFF
TRBJ1-5 NA NA TRBV5-6 TGTGCCAGCAGCCGCGAAAATCAGCCCCAGCATTTT CASSRENQPQHF
TRBJ2-5 once NA TRBV9 TGTGCCAGCAGCGAGGGAGAGACCCAGTACTTC CASSEGETQYF
TRBJ1-3 NA NA TRBV7-9 TGTGCCAGCAGCTCAGGTATAGATGGAAACACCATATATTTT CASSSGIDGNTIYF
TRBJ2-7 NA TRBD2 TRBV4-1 TGCGCCAGCAGCCCTTCTAGCGGGGACATCAGGGAGCAGTACTTC CASSPSSGDIREQYF
TRBJ2-1 NA TRBD2 TRBV5-4 TGTGCCAGCAGCGAGAATCCTAGCGGGACGCTCAATGAGCAGTTCTTC CASSENPSGTLNEQFF
TRBJ2-7 NA NA TRBV7-9 TGTGCCAGCAGCTCAAGCCCCGGAGGGGTATACGAGCAGTACTTC CASSSSPGGVYEQYF
TRBJ2-1 NA NA TRBV30 TGTGCCTGGGGGGAGGGGGTGTACAATGAGCAGTTCTTC CAWGEGVYNEQFF
TRBJ2-1 NA TRBD2 TRBV4-1 TGCGCCAGCAGCCAAGATTTGGCGGGAGGGCCCCAGGATGAGCAGTTCTTC CASSQDLAGGPQDEQFF
TRBJ1-1 NA NA TRBV4-1 TGCGCCAGCAGCCAAGATGGGGCCTCGAGAACTGAAGCTTTCTTT CASSQDGASRTEAFF